This entry describes one T cell receptor beta chain. The junction had 8 bases not matched to a gene; V was cut back by 6 bases and J by 4 bases. The CDR3 length is 15 residues. Germline assignment: CDR1 MNHEY and CDR2 SVGAGI. This specimen belongs to a study of blood T cell repertoires in COVID-19. Measured with immunoSEQ multiplex PCR; TCRdb has only the in-frame clones, and not every one. Of about 160,000 clones in the sample, around 80% were seen once. The clonotype comes from a man aged 40-49 years who had recovered from COVID-19. Sequencing input: PBMCs or T cells enriched from blood (not recorded which). This sequence joins TRBV6-5 and TRBJ1-5, with 8 bases that match TRBD1. The CDR3 loop is CASSDEWTGNQPQHF. In DNA form, the CDR3 reads TGTGCCAGCAGCGACGAATGGACAGGGAATCAGCCCCAGCATTTT.